This TCR beta chain is from a study of identifying expanded T cells in peripheral blood. Broader study findings: Variance in clone template counts between approximately two-week samples significantly increased with total template count across all healthy donors. Differentially abundant clones: roughly 1.3 between replicates, approximately 15 at two to three weeks, 19 to 20 at four.

TCRdb's table, derived via immunoSEQ multiplex PCR, lists solely in-frame clones and lacks some. The sample consists of roughly 120,000 clones, about 88% of them appearing once. Healthy donors had no documented immune events, such as infections, while sampled. As concerns this clone: The antigen is undetermined.

CDR3 length equals 14 residues. The germline V gene encodes CDR1 MNHEY and CDR2 SMNVEV (reference sequence). Trimming pared 6 bases from V and 4 bases from J, leaving 15 bases between. V gene TRBV27 combines with J gene TRBJ1-1, with D possibly matching TRBD1 (5 bases). The sequenced material came from blood. The source is a person aged 18 to 69 in good health. Here the CDR3 reads CASRSVSGTTEAFF. The CDR3 DNA reads as TGTGCCAGCAGGAGCGTATCGGGGACCACTGAAGCTTTCTTT.